This T cell receptor beta chain was sequenced in a study of early T cells in non-severe SARS-CoV-2 infection. Whole-study context: From unsorted whole blood, bulk RNA was sequenced, and the chains remained unpaired.

This CDR3 comprises 15 residues. The V and J ends lost 1 base and 2 bases respectively, with 11 bases between them. Germline assignment: CDR1 SGHAT and CDR2 FQNNGV. cDNA molecules, individually, were tagged with unique molecular identifiers. A single record per CDR3 protein comes from TCRdb applying MiXCR to the 5' RACE reads. Seen here are roughly 55,000 distinct CDR3 sequences, about 6.2% observed once, and the top ten hold 3% to 4%. This clonotype was seen only a few times. The clonotype comes from an adult who was a healthcare worker with PCR-confirmed SARS-CoV-2 infection or an uninfected control (not recorded which). Sequences were obtained from whole blood. This chain joins TRBV11-2 and TRBJ1-1; possible D gene TRBD1, 5 bases. CDR3 bases: TGTGCCAGCAGCTTAGCTCCCCAGGGAAACACTGAAGCTTTCTTT. Translation: CASSLAPQGNTEAFF.